This TCR beta chain was sequenced during a study of blood T cell repertoires in COVID-19. About the study: PBMCs, B-cell-depleted T cells, or T cells provided the cDNA or gDNA that made up the material.

In the authors' workflow: For nucleated cells, counts were estimated from reference gene primer amplification. Generated by immunoSEQ multiplex PCR, the TCRdb table keeps only in-frame clones and is missing some. V, J and clone size reflect that table, while D and trimming were determined from the DNA. The table has about 260,000 clones, over 80% seen once. There are 15 residues in the CDR3. Trimming pared 2 bases from V and 1 base from J, leaving 12 bases between. Germline CDR1 and CDR2: SGHRS and YFSETQ. Sequencing was performed on peripheral blood. This TCR came from a middle-aged woman who had recovered from COVID-19. The V gene is TRBV5-1, the J gene TRBJ1-1; a weak D match, TRBD1 (5 bases). This chain's CDR3 is CASSLTTTGNTEAFF. The CDR3 nucleotides are TGCGCCAGCAGCTTAACTACTACAGGGAACACTGAAGCTTTCTTT.